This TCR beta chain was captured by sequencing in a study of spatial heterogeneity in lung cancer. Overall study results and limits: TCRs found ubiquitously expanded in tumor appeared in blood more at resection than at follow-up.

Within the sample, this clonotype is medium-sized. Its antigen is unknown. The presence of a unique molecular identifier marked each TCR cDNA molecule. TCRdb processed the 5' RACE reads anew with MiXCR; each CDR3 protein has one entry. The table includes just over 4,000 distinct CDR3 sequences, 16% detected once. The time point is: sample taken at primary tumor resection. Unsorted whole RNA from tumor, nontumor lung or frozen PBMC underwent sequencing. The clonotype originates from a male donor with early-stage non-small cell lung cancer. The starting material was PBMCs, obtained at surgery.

CDR3 in amino acids: CSPLAGDNEQFF. CDR3 bases: TGCAGCCCATTAGCGGGGGACAATGAGCAGTTCTTC. The chain is built from TRBV29-1 and TRBJ2-1; 9 bases line up with TRBD2. This CDR3 is 12 amino acids long. V was pared by 8 bases and J by 5 bases, with 4 bases of the junction left unmatched. Germline V CDR1 and CDR2: SQVTM, ANQGSEA.